A single sample gave rise to the 8 T cell receptor beta chains below, sequenced in a study of T cells after yellow fever vaccination. From the 5' RACE reads, TCRdb called clonotypes with MiXCR, one entry per CDR3 protein. The data contain tens of thousands of distinct CDR3 sequences, 7.7% of them seen just once; the ten biggest clones take up about 40%. Specimen: CD8+ T cells sorted from PBMCs, collected on the day of the yellow fever booster vaccination. These TCRs come from a man aged 25 to 40 who received the YFV17D yellow fever vaccine.

The chain links TRBV7-6 to TRBJ2-1; 7 bases are shared with TRBD2. CDR1 is SGHVS and CDR2 is FNYEAQ in the germline V gene. This CDR3 is 15 amino acids long. V trimming: 2 bases; J trimming: 7 bases; junction bases outside the gene matches: 8. CDR3 sequence: CASSLYTSALNEQFF. CDR3 bases: TGTGCCAGCAGCTTATATACTAGCGCCTTGAATGAGCAGTTCTTC.

This clonotype was picked up a small number of times. The junction differs from germline at one of its ends, possibly a read error. CDR3 coding DNA: TGCAGTGCTAGAATAGCGGGAGGGTCGGCCGAGAAGTACTTC. It specifies CSARIAGGSAEKYF. The chain has TRBV20-1 and TRBJ2-7; 11 nucleotides agree with TRBD2. The CDR3 runs to 14 residues. CDR1 is DFQATT and CDR2 is SNEGSKA in the germline V gene (reference sequence).

This clonotype was detected a few times. The rearrangement joins TRBV29-1 to TRBJ2-5; 10 bases align to TRBD2. J lost 3 bases, V lost 3 bases, and 22 bases had no gene match. This CDR3 comprises 20 residues. Germline V gene data show CDR1 as SQVTM and CDR2 as ANQGSEA. The CDR3 spells CSVEVGRGASGSREEETQYF. The CDR3 DNA follows: TGCAGCGTTGAGGTGGGCCGGGGGGCTAGCGGGAGCAGGGAGGAAGAGACCCAGTACTTC.

V gene TRBV7-9 combines with J gene TRBJ2-3; 10 nucleotides match TRBD2. The CDR3 has 15 residues. Trimming cost V 4 bases and J 4 bases; bases outside gene matches: 5. Germline-derived CDR1 and CDR2 are SEHNR and FQNEAQ (reference sequence). The chain's CDR3 is CASSSTLAGADTQYF. CDR3 nucleotides: TGTGCCAGCAGCTCAACCCTAGCGGGAGCAGATACGCAGTATTTT.

This chain uses TRBV20-1 with TRBJ2-3; 7 bases match TRBD2. The V gene's germline CDR1 is DFQATT and CDR2 SNEGSKA (reference sequence). CDR3 length: 17 amino acids. V trimming: 0 bases; J trimming: 6 bases; junction bases outside the gene matches: 15. The CDR3 here is CSARERTGLVRSDTQYF. The DNA for the CDR3 is TGCAGTGCTAGAGAAAGAACTGGACTAGTCAGGTCGGATACGCAGTATTTT.

The V call is TRBV10-2, the J call TRBJ1-2; 7 bases are a match to TRBD1. The CDR3 is made up of 13 amino acids. V dropped 3 bases and J dropped 6; count of bases not matched to a gene: 4. Germline V CDR1 and CDR2: WSHSY, SAAADI. The CDR3 is CASSDSQGDGYTF. DNA for the CDR3: TGCGCCAGCAGTGATAGCCAGGGGGATGGCTACACCTTC.

This clonotype appeared a few times. The chain couples TRBV10-3 to TRBJ2-7; 10 bases agree with TRBD1. There are 15 residues in the CDR3. Germline values: CDR1 ENHRY, CDR2 SYGVKD. J was trimmed by 5 bases and V by 3 bases; bases with no gene match: 7. Here the CDR3 reads CAISDGDRGNDEQYF. CDR3 sequence (DNA): TGTGCCATCAGTGACGGGGACAGGGGAAACGACGAGCAGTACTTC.

This clonotype was counted a few times. This sequence joins TRBV29-1 and TRBJ2-1, with TRBD1 matching over 7 bases. The CDR3 extends over 15 amino acids. The junction had 16 bases not matched to a gene; V was cut back by 5 bases and J by 9 bases. Looked up from germline, CDR1 is SQVTM and CDR2 is ANQGSEA. In DNA, the CDR3 is TGCAGCGTTCAGTACGGCAGGGGGTGGTTTACTGAGCAGTTCTTC. This codes for CSVQYGRGWFTEQFF.